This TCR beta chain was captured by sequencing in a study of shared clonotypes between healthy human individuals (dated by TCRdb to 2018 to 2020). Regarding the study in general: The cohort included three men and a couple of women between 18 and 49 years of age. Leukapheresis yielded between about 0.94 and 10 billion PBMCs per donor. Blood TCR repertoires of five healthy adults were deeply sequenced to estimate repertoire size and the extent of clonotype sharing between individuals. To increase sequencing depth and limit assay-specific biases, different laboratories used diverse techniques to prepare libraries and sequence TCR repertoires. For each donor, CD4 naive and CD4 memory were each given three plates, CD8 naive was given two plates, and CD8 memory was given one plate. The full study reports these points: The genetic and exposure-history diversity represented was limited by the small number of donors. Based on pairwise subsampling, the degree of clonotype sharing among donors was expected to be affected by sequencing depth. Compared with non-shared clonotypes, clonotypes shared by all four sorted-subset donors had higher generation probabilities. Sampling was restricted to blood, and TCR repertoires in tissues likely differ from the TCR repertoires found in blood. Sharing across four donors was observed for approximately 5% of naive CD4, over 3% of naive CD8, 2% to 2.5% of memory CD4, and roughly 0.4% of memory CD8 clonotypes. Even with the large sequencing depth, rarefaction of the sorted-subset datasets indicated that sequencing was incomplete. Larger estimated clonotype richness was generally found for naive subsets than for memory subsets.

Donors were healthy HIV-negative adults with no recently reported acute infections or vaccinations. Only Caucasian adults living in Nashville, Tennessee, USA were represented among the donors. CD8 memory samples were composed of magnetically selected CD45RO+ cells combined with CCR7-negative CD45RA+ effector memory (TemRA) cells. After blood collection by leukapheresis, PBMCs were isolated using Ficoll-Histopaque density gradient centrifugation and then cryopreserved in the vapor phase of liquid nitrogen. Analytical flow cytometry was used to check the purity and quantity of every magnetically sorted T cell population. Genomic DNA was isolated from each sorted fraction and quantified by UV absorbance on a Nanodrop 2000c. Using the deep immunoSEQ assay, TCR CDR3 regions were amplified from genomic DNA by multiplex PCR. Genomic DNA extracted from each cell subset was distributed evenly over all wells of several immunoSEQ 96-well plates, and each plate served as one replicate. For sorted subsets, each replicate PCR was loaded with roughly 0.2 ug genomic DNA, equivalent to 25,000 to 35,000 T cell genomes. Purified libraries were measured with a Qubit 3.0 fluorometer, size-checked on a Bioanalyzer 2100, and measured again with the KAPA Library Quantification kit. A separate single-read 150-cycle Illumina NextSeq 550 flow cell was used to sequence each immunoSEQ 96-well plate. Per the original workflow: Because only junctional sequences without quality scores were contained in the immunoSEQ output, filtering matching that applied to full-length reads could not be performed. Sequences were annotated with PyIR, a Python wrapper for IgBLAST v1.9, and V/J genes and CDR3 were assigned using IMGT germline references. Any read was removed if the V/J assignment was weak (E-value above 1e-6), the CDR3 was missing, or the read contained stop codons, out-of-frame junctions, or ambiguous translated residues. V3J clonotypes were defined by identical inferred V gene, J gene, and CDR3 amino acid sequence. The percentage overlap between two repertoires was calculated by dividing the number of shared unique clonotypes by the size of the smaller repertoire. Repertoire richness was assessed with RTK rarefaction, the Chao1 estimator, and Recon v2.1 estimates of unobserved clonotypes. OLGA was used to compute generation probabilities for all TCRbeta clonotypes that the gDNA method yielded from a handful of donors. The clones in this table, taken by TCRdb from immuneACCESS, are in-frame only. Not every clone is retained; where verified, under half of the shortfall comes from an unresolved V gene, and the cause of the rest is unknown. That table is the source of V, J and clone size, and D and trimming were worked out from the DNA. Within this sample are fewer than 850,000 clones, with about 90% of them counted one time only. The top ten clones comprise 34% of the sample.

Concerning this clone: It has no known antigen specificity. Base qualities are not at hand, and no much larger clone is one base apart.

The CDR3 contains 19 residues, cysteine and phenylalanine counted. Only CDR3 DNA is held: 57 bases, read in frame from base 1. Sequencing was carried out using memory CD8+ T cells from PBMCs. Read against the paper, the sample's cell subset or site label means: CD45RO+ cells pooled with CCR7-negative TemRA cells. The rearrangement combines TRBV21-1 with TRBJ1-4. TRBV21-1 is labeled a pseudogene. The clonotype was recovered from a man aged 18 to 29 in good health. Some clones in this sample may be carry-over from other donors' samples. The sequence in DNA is TGTGCCGGACGCGGCACCGGGCCGCCGGGAAGGGGAGCTAATGAAAAACTGTTTTTT. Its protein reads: CAGRGTGPPGRGANEKLFF.